One T cell receptor (beta chain) is described in this entry. The antigen remains unidentified. From the 120-subject validation cohort, which was separate from the approximately 670-subject first cohort, the donors were drawn. Clones were sequenced by immunoSEQ multiplex PCR, and TCRdb holds only the in-frame ones, with some missing. The top ten clones hold approximately 4% of a sample with about 79,000 clones, approximately 94% of them seen once. Germline CDR1 and CDR2: SNHLY and FYNNEI. V lost 5 bases, J lost 2 bases, and 10 bases lay in between. The CDR3 covers 15 residues. The sample is drawn from a study of cytomegalovirus exposure and HLA in healthy donors. Study-level information: According to later analysis, the same platform produced the roughly 110 validation and several hundred first-cohort repertoires.

Whole-study results and caveats: Many donors shared some public TCRs, even though most TCR sequences were rare. In vitro work confirmed that three CMV-associated chains recognize CMV antigens.

V is TRBV2 and J is TRBJ2-6; the D gene is possibly TRBD1 (5 bases). Sequenced sample: PBMCs. The TCR comes from a woman aged 25 to 45 in good health and CMV-seronegative. The chain's CDR3 is CASSSSGTGANVLTF. In nucleotides, the CDR3 is TGTGCCAGCAGTTCCTCAGGGACTGGGGCCAACGTCCTGACTTTC.